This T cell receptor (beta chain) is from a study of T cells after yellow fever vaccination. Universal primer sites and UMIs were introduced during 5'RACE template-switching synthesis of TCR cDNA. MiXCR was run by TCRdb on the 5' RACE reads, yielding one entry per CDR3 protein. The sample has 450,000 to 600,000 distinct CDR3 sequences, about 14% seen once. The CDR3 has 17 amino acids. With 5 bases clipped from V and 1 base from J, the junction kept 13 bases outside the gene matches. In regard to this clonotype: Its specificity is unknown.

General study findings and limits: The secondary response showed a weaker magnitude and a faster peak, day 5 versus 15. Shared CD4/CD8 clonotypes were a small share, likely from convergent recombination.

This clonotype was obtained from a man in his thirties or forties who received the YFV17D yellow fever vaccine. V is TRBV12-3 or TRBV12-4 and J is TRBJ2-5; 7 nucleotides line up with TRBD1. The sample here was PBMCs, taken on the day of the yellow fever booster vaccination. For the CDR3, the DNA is TGTGCCAGCAGTCTCGGGACAGCCAGGGGCCCCCAAGAGACCCAGTACTTC. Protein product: CASSLGTARGPQETQYF.